This T cell receptor (beta chain) was obtained from a study of shared clonotypes between healthy human individuals. Study-wide context: The cohort comprised a couple of women and a few men. Their ages spanned 18 to 49 years. Researchers assigned three CD4 naive, three CD4 memory, two CD8 naive and one CD8 memory plate to each donor.

V lost 4 bases and J lost 9, with 14 bases in between. Looked up from germline, CDR1 is SGDLS and CDR2 is YYNGEE. The CDR3 is made up of 13 amino acids. Naive CD8 cells were CD45RO-negative, positively selected for CCR7, excluding terminally differentiated effector memory CD45RA+ cells. Using immunoSEQ multiplex PCR, the repertoire was profiled, and TCRdb retains in-frame clones only, with some absent. Found here are more than 600,000 clones, about 90% of them singletons; the top ten hold approximately 22%. The rearrangement links TRBV9 to TRBJ2-1; D unresolved. Sequenced input: naive CD8+ T cells sorted from blood. This receptor was identified in a man aged 30 to 39 in good health. This CDR3 reads CASSPSWGTEQFF. The CDR3 nucleotides read TGTGCCAGCAGCCCTAGTTGGGGTACTGAGCAGTTCTTC. Drawing the rest from reference TRBV9 and TRBJ2-1, the complete variable domain is DSGVTQTPKHLITATGQRVTLRCSPRSGDLSVYWYQQSLDQGLQFLIQYYNGEERAKGNILERFSAQQFPDLHSELNLSSLELGDSALYFCASSPSWGTEQFFGPGTRLTVL.